The 20 T cell receptor beta chains below all came from one sample that was sequenced in a study of T cells after yellow fever vaccination. TCRdb reprocessed the 5' RACE reads via MiXCR and lists one record per CDR3 protein. The repertoire has about 430,000 distinct CDR3 sequences, around 20% of them found once; the top ten carry 15% to 20%. This specimen consisted of PBMCs, obtained before the yellow fever booster vaccination. Receptors were obtained from a man between 18 and 35 years old who received the YFV17D yellow fever vaccine.

This clonotype occurred a few times. The gene calls are TRBV20-1 and TRBJ2-7; D perhaps matches TRBD1 (6 bases). Trimming took off 4 bases at V and 2 bases at J, with 12 bases between the two ends. CDR1 DFQATT and CDR2 SNEGSKA come from the germline V gene (reference sequence). The CDR3 has 13 residues. CDR3 nucleotides: TGCAGTGCTACTTTTAACAGGGCCTACGAGCAGTACGTC. Amino acids: CSATFNRAYEQYV.

This clonotype was detected only a few times. The CDR3 reads CSVEEGRNQPQHF. CDR3 in DNA: TGCAGCGTTGAAGAGGGGCGGAATCAGCCCCAGCATTTT. The chain has TRBV29-1 and TRBJ1-5; D might be TRBD1 (5 bases). Germline CDR1 reads SQVTM; CDR2 reads ANQGSEA. The V gene lost 0 bases and the J gene lost 4 bases, with 7 bases spanning the gap. This CDR3 region has 13 residues.

The V call is TRBV20-1, the J call TRBJ2-7; 9 nucleotides agree with TRBD1. CDR3 length: 15 residues. Germline V gene lookup returns CDR1 DFQATT and CDR2 SNEGSKA (reference sequence). J was trimmed by 0 bases and V by 4 bases; bases with no gene match: 7. CDR3 sequence reads: CSANPGTGSSYEQYF. In DNA, the CDR3 is TGCAGTGCTAACCCCGGGACAGGGAGCTCCTACGAGCAGTACTTC.

This clonotype was recorded at least ten times. The chain is built from TRBV12-3 or TRBV12-4 and TRBJ1-1; D is unclear. V lost 3 bases to trimming and J lost 0 bases, with 5 bases between them. This CDR3 is 13 amino acids long. Written as DNA, the CDR3 is TGTGCCAGCAGTTTTGGGATGAACACTGAAGCTTTCTTT. Residues: CASSFGMNTEAFF.

This clonotype has more than one count but fewer than ten. The chain recombines TRBV6-5 with TRBJ2-2; D is perhaps TRBD1 (5 bases). This CDR3 has 14 amino acids. Germline V gene sequence: CDR1 MNHEY, CDR2 SVGAGI. Trimming removed 2 bases from V and 6 bases from J, with 10 bases in between. In nucleotides, the CDR3 is TGTGCCAGCAGTTACAGGGGTGACGCCGGGGAGCTGTTTTTT. Protein product: CASSYRGDAGELFF.

This clonotype was detected only a few times. The V gene is TRBV18, the J gene TRBJ2-7, with TRBD1 identical over 8 bases. The CDR3 totals 13 residues. J lost 2 bases, V lost 5 bases, and 2 bases had no gene match. CDR1 and CDR2 from the germline V gene are KGHSH and LQKENI. The CDR3 sequence is CASSTGGPYEQYV. The CDR3, as DNA: TGTGCCAGCTCAACAGGGGGACCCTACGAGCAGTACGTC.

This clonotype has just a few counts. The chain has TRBV4-1 and TRBJ2-3; 10 positions match TRBD2. Germline V gene data show CDR1 as MGHRA and CDR2 as YSYEKL. The trim removed 5 bases at V and 4 bases at J, leaving 6 bases unmatched. CDR3 size: 15 residues. The CDR3 coding sequence is TGCGCCAGCAGCAGAGCGGGGGGGCCTTCAGATACGCAGTATTTT. Residues: CASSRAGGPSDTQYF.

The V gene is TRBV30, the J gene TRBJ2-6, with a weak D call TRBD1 (5 bases). From germline, CDR1 is GTSNPN and CDR2 SVGIG (reference sequence). The CDR3 has 13 residues. The V end was cut by 5 bases, the J end by 0 bases, with 5 bases between. The CDR3 nucleotides are TGTGCCTGGGGACACTCTGGGGCCAACGTCCTGACTTTC. Encoded protein: CAWGHSGANVLTF.

In this sample, this clonotype turned up a few times. The chain employs TRBV3-1 and TRBJ2-1, with D perhaps TRBD2 (5 bases). Trimming took off 5 bases at V and 3 bases at J, with 8 bases between the two ends. This CDR3 region has 13 residues. Germline assignment: CDR1 LGHDT and CDR2 YNNKEL (reference sequence). The CDR3 DNA reads TGTGCCAGCAGCGCCCGGGACTACAATGAGCAGTTCTTC. Translating it yields CASSARDYNEQFF.

A few counts support this clonotype. This chain connects TRBV12-3 or TRBV12-4 to TRBJ2-7; 12 bases align to TRBD2. The junction had 0 bases not matched to a gene; V was cut back by 1 base and J by 2 bases. This CDR3 is built from 15 residues. The CDR3 sequence is CASSLGLAGAYEQYF. The CDR3 DNA reads TGTGCCAGCAGTTTAGGACTAGCGGGGGCCTACGAGCAGTACTTC.

This chain links TRBV2 with TRBJ1-5; 11 bases match TRBD1. J lost 5 bases, V lost 5 bases, and 8 bases had no gene match. CDR1 is SNHLY, CDR2 FYNNEI, per germline. The length of the CDR3 is 16 residues. The CDR3 spells CASSPTGTGGDQPQHF. The CDR3 coding sequence is TGTGCCAGCAGTCCTACCGGGACAGGGGGAGATCAGCCCCAGCATTTT.

The J gene is TRBJ2-1, the V gene TRBV10-3; 7 nucleotides match TRBD1. Trimming took 11 bases from V and 6 from J; bases not matched to a gene: 10. The CDR3 sequence is 13 residues long. Germline V gene lookup returns CDR1 ENHRY and CDR2 SYGVKD. The CDR3 sequence: CAASRQGSNEQFF. For the CDR3, the DNA is TGTGCCGCCAGCCGACAGGGAAGCAATGAGCAGTTCTTC.

The V call is TRBV6-2 or TRBV6-3, the J call TRBJ2-7; D remains ambiguous. Germline V gene data show CDR1 as MNHEY and CDR2 as SVGEGT. This CDR3 has 16 residues. V lost 0 bases, J lost 2 bases, and 14 bases lay in between. In nucleotides, the CDR3 is TGTGCCAGCAGTTACTCGATATTTATCCAGGCCTACGAGCAGTACTTC. Translating it yields CASSYSIFIQAYEQYF.

V and J are TRBV4-2 and TRBJ2-3; D could derive from TRBD1 or TRBD2 (5 bases each). The germline V gene has CDR1 LGHNA and CDR2 YNFKEQ. The CDR3 totals 15 residues. V lost 1 base and J 6 bases, leaving 14 bases between the germline ends. CDR3 nucleotide sequence: TGTGCCAGCAGCCAAGCTAGCAGGGCAGGGGATACGCAGTATTTT. This gives the protein CASSQASRAGDTQYF.

This clonotype was picked up a small number of times. The V gene is TRBV7-2, the J gene TRBJ2-7, with D perhaps matching TRBD1 (6 bases). Between the trimmed V and J ends, which lost 1 base and 0 bases, there was a span of 13 bases. Per the germline V gene, CDR1 is SGHTA and CDR2 is FQGNSA. The CDR3 is made up of 16 amino acids. The CDR3 DNA follows: TGTGCCAGCAGCTTAGGAGGACAGCACGGCTCCTACGAGCAGTACTTC. Encoded protein: CASSLGGQHGSYEQYF.

The chain couples TRBV5-1 to TRBJ2-3; TRBD1 or TRBD2 may be the D gene (5 bases each). The CDR3 totals 16 residues. Trimming took 0 bases from V and 0 from J, leaving 11 bases between them. Germline CDR1 SGHRS, CDR2 YFSETQ. This chain's CDR3 is CASSLEGRTSTDTQYF. DNA for the CDR3: TGCGCCAGCAGCTTGGAGGGACGAACTAGCACAGATACGCAGTATTTT.

A few counts support this clonotype. The chain carries TRBV12-3 or TRBV12-4 and TRBJ1-5, with TRBD1 as a possible D gene (6 bases). The CDR3 contains 13 residues. With 6 bases removed from V and 4 bases from J, the gap between germline ends came to 10 bases. Here the CDR3 reads CASSNDRNQPQHF. The CDR3 nucleotides read TGTGCCAGCAGCAATGACAGGAATCAGCCCCAGCATTTT.

This clonotype showed up many times. V and J are TRBV5-1 and TRBJ2-5; a weak D match, TRBD1 (5 bases). Looked up from germline, CDR1 is SGHRS and CDR2 is YFSETQ. The CDR3 consists of 15 residues. The V end lost 4 bases, the J end lost 5 bases, and 18 bases lay between the germline ends. The CDR3 protein is CASSAGWGNQETQYF. In DNA, the CDR3 is TGCGCCAGCAGCGCAGGGTGGGGTAATCAGGAGACCCAGTACTTC.

The sample holds many counts of this clonotype. The rearrangement uses TRBV29-1 and TRBJ2-5; 7 nucleotides match TRBD2. J was trimmed by 2 bases and V by 6 bases; bases with no gene match: 3. The CDR3 has 12 residues. The germline V gene has CDR1 SQVTM and CDR2 ANQGSEA. CDR3 amino acids: CSVWGGQETQYF. The CDR3 DNA reads TGCAGCGTCTGGGGGGGGCAAGAGACCCAGTACTTC.

The V and J genes are TRBV28 and TRBJ1-5; D is unresolved. The V and J ends lost 3 bases and 4 bases respectively, with 7 bases between them. Germline CDR1 MDHEN, CDR2 SYDVKM. CDR3 size: 13 residues. CDR3 coding DNA: TGTGCCAGCAGTTTTTTGGGGAATCAGCCCCAGCATTTT. Translation: CASSFLGNQPQHF.